This T cell receptor beta chain was recovered during a study of T cell responses to AZD1222 COVID-19 vaccine (dated by TCRdb to the early 2020s). In the study overall: TCR sequencing covered more than 230 trial participants: some 210 given two doses of AZD1222 and 26 given two doses of MenACWY control vaccine. Trial participants were enrolled into age subgroups of 18-55, 56-69 and 70-plus years, which contained around 150, 29 and 61 TCR-sequenced participants, respectively. Study-wide findings and limitations: CD4 TCRs associated with the vaccine covered the entire spike protein, and the dominant responses were in regions 160-218 and 743-854. Participants were mostly white British, with more females than males. The authors suggested clonal diversity may have been underestimated. Because no day 14 peak-response samples were available, the repertoires could be characterized only after the peak T cell response. Conclusions about previously exposed vaccinees are limited because only six or seven AZD1222 recipients were SARS-CoV-2 seropositive at baseline. The 56-69-year group was small, and its depth increase did not reach significance, likely because of low power. Spike-specific TCR breadth and depth rose significantly after two AZD1222 doses compared with day 0 and with MenACWY recipients. Epitopes outside the regions mutated in the B.1.351 and B.1.1.7 variants were reportedly recognized by nearly half of the unique spike-specific TCRs.

The junction shows trimming of 0 bases on V and 9 bases on J, plus 9 bases between the germline ends. CDR1 MNHEY and CDR2 SMNVEV are derived from the germline V gene (reference sequence). The CDR3 covers 13 residues, taking in both the cysteine and the phenylalanine. The retained sequence is limited to the CDR3, 39 bases, with the frame set at the first base. As concerns this clone: Which antigen it targets is not known. Base qualities were left out, and no much larger clone turns up one base away.

The CDR3 regions of human TCRbeta chains were subjected to immunosequencing. The original pipeline was this. Repertoire TCRs were matched against a reference library of SARS-CoV-2-specific TCRs generated with the MIRA antigen-specificity platform. Breadth meant the fraction of unique TCRs that were SARS-CoV-2-associated, whereas depth meant the fraction of total T cells that were SARS-CoV-2-associated. Each spike-specific TCR was assigned to its reactive spike region and to a CD4 or CD8 class using the MIRA data. Log10-transformed breadth and depth values were compared by one-way ANOVA with Sidak's multiple comparisons tests. TCRdb retrieved this table from immuneACCESS and kept in-frame rearrangements only. Not all clones are present; in checked studies, unresolved V genes account for under half, and no reason is known for the remainder. The V and J calls and the clone size are those of that table, but D and trimming were determined from the DNA. Recorded for this sample are approximately 300,000 clones; about 94% of them occurred a single time. The top ten clones comprise 0.5% to 0.65% of the sample.

The sample's time point label is to be understood as: about 28 days (+/-7) after the second vaccine dose. AZD1222 recipients whose second dose came at about 4 weeks and those whose second dose came at about 12 weeks were combined into one group, since spike-specific TCR depth and breadth did not differ between the two schedules. The vaccinee samples were drawn from two UK trials, COV001 and COV002, one of which was a single-blind randomized controlled phase 2/3 trial testing AZD1222 (ChAdOx1 nCoV-19) in healthy adults. For TCRbeta chain sequencing, PBMC samples were collected from trial participants at day 0 and at day 28 after the second dose.

The sequence came from an adult who received the AZD1222 COVID-19 vaccine. The sequence joins TRBV27 to TRBJ1-5, with the D gene not clear enough to name. Specimen: peripheral blood, collected 28 days after the second AZD1222 dose. In nucleotides, the sequence is TGTGCCAGCAGTTTATCGTCGTTAGGGCCCCAGCATTTT. It encodes CASSLSSLGPQHF.